A selection of T cell receptor beta chains follows, all from one sample in a study of response to subunit inactivated influenza vaccine. TCRdb ran MiXCR on the RT-PCR reads and lists one entry per CDR3 protein. Of 150,000 to 200,000 distinct CDR3 sequences in the sample, approximately 12% were seen once. This same sample was also taken into another study, of T cells expressing NK-cell markers.

This specimen was CD8+ T cells sorted from PBMCs, taken 12 days after vaccination. These receptor sequences come from a man aged 50 to 60 who received an inactivated influenza vaccine. The CDR3 runs from the conserved cysteine through the conserved F or W. Fields, in order: J gene, clone size, V gene, D gene, CDR3 DNA, CDR3 protein. The D gene is left open where the match is weak. Where a row states a size, it is once, few, many or the class of an expanded clone; other rows omit it.

j_gene: TRBJ2-5
abundance: -
v_gene: TRBV2
d_gene: -
CDR3nt: TGTGCCAGCAGTGACAGGGGCCAAGAGACCCAGTACTTC
CDR3aa: CASSDRGQETQYF

j_gene: TRBJ1-2
abundance: few
v_gene: TRBV29-1
d_gene: -
CDR3nt: TGCAGCGTTGAAGATATCCAGGGGTTCGACTATGGCTACACCTTC
CDR3aa: CSVEDIQGFDYGYTF

j_gene: TRBJ2-1
abundance: few
v_gene: TRBV3-1
d_gene: -
CDR3nt: TGTGCCAGCAGCCAAGCTACGGGGCGGGTCATCTACAATGAGCAGTTCTTC
CDR3aa: CASSQATGRVIYNEQFF

j_gene: TRBJ2-7
abundance: -
v_gene: TRBV7-9
d_gene: -
CDR3nt: TGTGCCAGCAGCTTAAGTATGAACTACGAGCAGTACTTC
CDR3aa: CASSLSMNYEQYF

j_gene: TRBJ2-1
abundance: few
v_gene: TRBV7-2
d_gene: -
CDR3nt: TGTGCCAGCAGCTTACTTTCTTTGGGGAATGAGCAGTTCTTC
CDR3aa: CASSLLSLGNEQFF

j_gene: TRBJ2-7
abundance: few
v_gene: TRBV19
d_gene: -
CDR3nt: TGTGCCACCCTTTTCGGAGGGCCAGGCGGCGAGCAGTACTTC
CDR3aa: CATLFGGPGGEQYF

j_gene: TRBJ2-6
abundance: -
v_gene: TRBV12-3/TRBV12-4
d_gene: -
CDR3nt: TGTGCCAGCAGTTTTAAGATAGGGCGGGCTGGGGCCAACGTCCTGACTTTC
CDR3aa: CASSFKIGRAGANVLTF

j_gene: TRBJ2-3
abundance: few
v_gene: TRBV10-2
d_gene: -
CDR3nt: TGCGCCAGCATCCTGGAGGATGTGAGCACAGATACGCAGTATTTT
CDR3aa: CASILEDVSTDTQYF

j_gene: TRBJ2-1
abundance: -
v_gene: TRBV14
d_gene: TRBD2
CDR3nt: TGTGCCAGCAGCCGCGGGTTGGCGGGGGGACTCTCCTACAATGAGCAGTTCTTC
CDR3aa: CASSRGLAGGLSYNEQFF

j_gene: TRBJ2-1
abundance: many
v_gene: TRBV6-2/TRBV6-3
d_gene: -
CDR3nt: TGTGCCAGCAGCCCCATCCCCGGTCATGAGCAGTTCTTC
CDR3aa: CASSPIPGHEQFF

j_gene: TRBJ2-5
abundance: -
v_gene: TRBV7-3
d_gene: -
CDR3nt: TGTGCCAGCAGCTTAGTAGGCAGCAAACTAGAGACCCAGTACTTC
CDR3aa: CASSLVGSKLETQYF

j_gene: TRBJ2-1
abundance: few
v_gene: TRBV20-1
d_gene: TRBD2
CDR3nt: TGCAGTGCTAGAGATGGCAGTGGGACTAGCGGCAATGAGCAGTTCTTC
CDR3aa: CSARDGSGTSGNEQFF

j_gene: TRBJ2-2
abundance: medium-sized
v_gene: TRBV29-1
d_gene: -
CDR3nt: TGCAGCGTTGAATTCCGACTAGGGAACACCGGGGAGCTGTTTTTT
CDR3aa: CSVEFRLGNTGELFF

j_gene: TRBJ1-4
abundance: few
v_gene: TRBV11-2
d_gene: TRBD1
CDR3nt: TGTGCCAGCAGCTTAACTACCGGGACAGGGGCGATTAATGAAAAACTGTTTTTT
CDR3aa: CASSLTTGTGAINEKLFF

j_gene: TRBJ2-4
abundance: few
v_gene: TRBV27
d_gene: TRBD1
CDR3nt: TGTGCCAGCAGTCCCCAGACAGGGGTCAGGGCCAAAAACATTCAGTACTTC
CDR3aa: CASSPQTGVRAKNIQYF

j_gene: TRBJ2-1
abundance: few
v_gene: TRBV7-9
d_gene: TRBD1
CDR3nt: TGTGCCAGCAGCTCTCGGACAGGGGCATCCTACAATGAGCAGTTCTTC
CDR3aa: CASSSRTGASYNEQFF

j_gene: TRBJ2-1
abundance: few
v_gene: TRBV4-1
d_gene: -
CDR3nt: TGCGCCAGCAGCCAACGAACTGACAGGGAGGTCAATGAGCAGTTCTTC
CDR3aa: CASSQRTDREVNEQFF

j_gene: TRBJ2-3
abundance: many
v_gene: TRBV7-9
d_gene: -
CDR3nt: TGTGCCAGCAGCTCTTTCGGGAGCGATACGCAGTATTTT
CDR3aa: CASSSFGSDTQYF

j_gene: TRBJ2-7
abundance: -
v_gene: TRBV20-1
d_gene: TRBD2
CDR3nt: TGCAGTGCCCTCCCACTAGCGTTATCCTACGAGCAGTACTTC
CDR3aa: CSALPLALSYEQYF

j_gene: TRBJ2-7
abundance: -
v_gene: TRBV7-6
d_gene: TRBD2
CDR3nt: TGTGCCAGCAGCCTGACTAGCGGGGGGACCTACGAGCAGTACTTC
CDR3aa: CASSLTSGGTYEQYF

j_gene: TRBJ2-5
abundance: -
v_gene: TRBV28
d_gene: TRBD2
CDR3nt: TGTGCCAGCAGTTTCCTAGCGGGATCAGAGACCCAGTACTTC
CDR3aa: CASSFLAGSETQYF

j_gene: TRBJ1-5
abundance: -
v_gene: TRBV16
d_gene: TRBD1
CDR3nt: TGTGCCAGCAGCCAATCGGGGCAGGGGGCGACTAGCAATCAGCCCCAGCATTTT
CDR3aa: CASSQSGQGATSNQPQHF

j_gene: TRBJ2-5
abundance: -
v_gene: TRBV4-1
d_gene: -
CDR3nt: TGCGCCAGCAGCCAAGACCTATTTATACAAGAGACCCAGTACTTC
CDR3aa: CASSQDLFIQETQYF

j_gene: TRBJ2-5
abundance: few
v_gene: TRBV20-1
d_gene: TRBD2
CDR3nt: TGCAGTGCTAGAGACCACACTAGCGGGAGGAGGAGAGAGACCCAGTACTTC
CDR3aa: CSARDHTSGRRRETQYF

j_gene: TRBJ1-1
abundance: many
v_gene: TRBV11-2
d_gene: TRBD1
CDR3nt: TGTGCCAGCAGCCCCATGACAGGGTGGGACACTGAAGCTTTCTTT
CDR3aa: CASSPMTGWDTEAFF

j_gene: TRBJ1-1
abundance: -
v_gene: TRBV28
d_gene: TRBD1
CDR3nt: TGTGCCAGCAGTTTAATGGGACAGGGGGCGTACACTGAAGCTTTCTTT
CDR3aa: CASSLMGQGAYTEAFF

j_gene: TRBJ2-1
abundance: many
v_gene: TRBV15
d_gene: TRBD2
CDR3nt: TGTGCCACCAGCAGACCCACCGAACTAGCGGCAACCAATGAGCAGTTCTTC
CDR3aa: CATSRPTELAATNEQFF

j_gene: TRBJ1-1
abundance: many
v_gene: TRBV12-3/TRBV12-4
d_gene: TRBD1
CDR3nt: TGTGCCAGCAGTCCGACTTCAGGGGGCACTGAAGCTTTCTTT
CDR3aa: CASSPTSGGTEAFF

j_gene: TRBJ2-7
abundance: -
v_gene: TRBV5-1
d_gene: TRBD1
CDR3nt: TGCGCCAGCAGCCCCACTAATTTCCGGGACAGGGCCTACGAGCAGTACTTC
CDR3aa: CASSPTNFRDRAYEQYF

j_gene: TRBJ2-7
abundance: few
v_gene: TRBV6-5
d_gene: -
CDR3nt: TGTGCCAGCAGTTACTCATACGGCTACGAGCAGTACTTC
CDR3aa: CASSYSYGYEQYF

j_gene: TRBJ2-3
abundance: -
v_gene: TRBV12-3/TRBV12-4
d_gene: -
CDR3nt: TGTGCCAGCAGTCCCAGGGGCCCAGGGGGCACAGATACGCAGTATTTT
CDR3aa: CASSPRGPGGTDTQYF

j_gene: TRBJ1-1
abundance: -
v_gene: TRBV11-2
d_gene: -
CDR3nt: TGTGCCAGCATTGCTCCTGGGGCCCCGGGAGCTTTATTT
CDR3aa: CASIAPGAPGALF

j_gene: TRBJ1-2
abundance: few
v_gene: TRBV10-2
d_gene: -
CDR3nt: TGCGCCAGCAGTGAGTCAACTACTCGCTCCTACACCTTC
CDR3aa: CASSESTTRSYTF